Listed here are 25 T cell receptor beta chains from one sample, sequenced in a study of T-cell reconstitution after alpha-beta-depleted transplantation in children. Preparation of the TCRbeta library used unique molecular identifiers. TCRdb ran MiXCR on the PCR reads and lists one entry per CDR3 protein. Among 200,000 to 300,000 distinct CDR3 sequences, about 26% were seen once, and the ten largest hold 2.6%. Material: PBMCs, obtained before TCRalphabeta/CD19-depleted stem cell transplant. These receptors all stem from a girl aged 2 to 9 with Fanconi anemia, due to receive a stem cell transplant.

This clonotype appeared a few times. This rearrangement joins TRBV5-1 to TRBJ2-7, with no clear D. Germline CDR1 SGHRS, CDR2 YFSETQ. V was clipped by 4 bases and J by 2 bases, with 16 bases between them. The CDR3 contains 15 residues. The CDR3 sequence: CASSRDISPPYEQYF. CDR3 coding DNA: TGCGCCAGCAGCCGCGATATATCCCCACCCTACGAGCAGTACTTC. Filled out from reference TRBV5-1 and TRBJ2-7, the complete variable domain reads KAGVTQTPRYLIKTRGQQVTLSCSPISGHRSVSWYQQTPGQGLQFLFEYFSETQRNKGNFPGRFSGRQFSNSRSEMNVSTLELGDSALYLCASSRDISPPYEQYFGPGTRLTVT.

The chain employs TRBV11-2 and TRBJ2-2; 8 nucleotides align to TRBD1. The CDR3 has 17 residues. J lost 3 bases, V lost 5 bases, and 11 bases had no gene match. Germline loops: CDR1 SGHAT, CDR2 FQNNGV. CDR3 protein: CASSLNGQGIYTGELFF. The DNA of the CDR3 is TGTGCCAGCAGCCTCAATGGACAGGGCATCTACACCGGGGAGCTGTTTTTT.

The chain links TRBV7-6 to TRBJ2-7; a weak D match, TRBD1 (6 bases). The CDR3 runs 14 residues. Germline CDR1 and CDR2: SGHVS and FNYEAQ. The germline V and J ends were trimmed by 0 bases and 7 bases, with 13 bases remaining between them. CDR3 loop: CASSLAWDTPEQYF. In DNA, the CDR3 is TGTGCCAGCAGCTTAGCGTGGGACACCCCTGAGCAGTACTTC.

V is TRBV7-8 and J is TRBJ1-1; D is undetermined. Trimming stripped 2 bases from V and 4 bases from J, with 5 bases between. The CDR3 consists of 12 residues. Germline lookup yields CDR1 SGHVS and CDR2 FQNEAQ. CDR3 nucleotide sequence: TGTGCCAGCAGCTTAATTACCACTGAAGCTTTCTTT. Encoded protein: CASSLITTEAFF. The entire variable domain, with the rest obtained from reference TRBV7-8 and TRBJ1-1, is as follows: GAGVSQSPRYKVAKRGQDVALRCDPISGHVSLFWYQQALGQGPEFLTYFQNEAQLDKSGLPSDRFFAERPEGSVSTLKIQRTQQEDSAVYLCASSLITTEAFFGQGTRLTVV.

This clonotype occurred many times. The V and J genes are TRBV20-1 and TRBJ2-5; 9 bases are a match to TRBD2. Germline values: CDR1 DFQATT, CDR2 SNEGSKA (reference sequence). J gave up 3 bases and V 6 bases, and 11 bases lay outside the gene matches. This CDR3 is built from 15 residues. The chain's CDR3 is CSAVGGTSREETQYF. The CDR3, as DNA: TGCAGTGCCGTAGGTGGGACTAGCCGAGAAGAGACCCAGTACTTC.

This clonotype appeared many times. This chain links TRBV10-3 with TRBJ2-7; tentatively, D is TRBD1 (6 bases). Per the germline V gene, CDR1 is ENHRY and CDR2 is SYGVKD. The CDR3 consists of 15 residues. Trimming cost V 4 bases and J 4 bases, with 17 bases left between them. The CDR3 spells CAISVGPSGTYEQYF. CDR3 DNA: TGTGCCATCAGTGTGGGTCCGTCGGGGACATACGAGCAGTACTTC.

This clonotype was found a few times. The V and J genes are TRBV29-1 and TRBJ2-4; 10 positions agree with TRBD2. The CDR3 loop spans 16 amino acids. V trimming: 4 bases; J trimming: 7 bases; junction bases outside the gene matches: 13. Germline values: CDR1 SQVTM, CDR2 ANQGSEA. CDR3 in DNA: TGCAGCGTTGGGGGGACTAGCGCCGGAGGGGTGAACATTCAGTACTTC. This codes for CSVGGTSAGGVNIQYF.

This clonotype was recorded a few times. This chain connects TRBV29-1 to TRBJ2-7; possible D gene TRBD1, 6 bases. This CDR3 is 12 amino acids long. The V gene lost 4 bases and the J gene lost 1 base, with 8 bases spanning the gap. Germline values: CDR1 SQVTM, CDR2 ANQGSEA. This CDR3 reads CSVAGQSYEQYF. CDR3 in DNA: TGCAGCGTTGCCGGACAGTCCTACGAGCAGTACTTC.

This clonotype occurred many times. The genes are TRBV5-1 and TRBJ2-2, with D possibly being TRBD2 (5 bases). V lost 2 bases, J lost 6 bases, and 14 bases lay in between. Germline V gene sequence: CDR1 SGHRS, CDR2 YFSETQ. The length of the CDR3 is 15 residues. CDR3 nucleotide sequence: TGCGCCAGCAGCTTCCTAGCTTTGGGTTCCGGGGAGCTGTTTTTT. Protein product: CASSFLALGSGELFF.

The rearrangement uses TRBV29-1 and TRBJ1-1; TRBD1 matches at 7 bases. The CDR3 is made up of 13 amino acids. Germline V gene data show CDR1 as SQVTM and CDR2 as ANQGSEA. The V and J ends lost 4 bases and 4 bases, in that order; junction bases with no gene match: 6. CDR3 in DNA: TGCAGCGTTGCGGAGGGGGCAGGCACTGAAGCTTTCTTT. Residues: CSVAEGAGTEAFF. Complete variable domain (other parts from reference TRBV29-1 and TRBJ1-1): SAVISQKPSRDICQRGTSLTIQCQVDSQVTMMFWYRQQPGQSLTLIATANQGSEATYESGFVIDKFPISRPNLTFSTLTVSNMSPEDSSIYLCSVAEGAGTEAFFGQGTRLTVV.

The V gene is TRBV20-1, the J gene TRBJ1-1; tentative D call: TRBD1 (5 bases). CDR1 DFQATT and CDR2 SNEGSKA come from the germline V gene (reference sequence). V lost 3 bases and J 0 bases, leaving 8 bases between the germline ends. This CDR3 region has 13 residues. CDR3 in amino acids: CSARPTVNTEAFF. As DNA, the CDR3 is TGCAGTGCTAGGCCGACAGTGAACACTGAAGCTTTCTTT.

This clonotype was picked up many times. The CDR3: CASSRDGYGYTF. The CDR3 DNA follows: TGTGCCAGCAGTCGGGACGGTTATGGCTACACCTTC. The chain has TRBV6-2 or TRBV6-3 and TRBJ1-2, with TRBD1 as a possible D gene (5 bases). The CDR3 runs 12 residues. Germline CDR1 reads MNHEY; CDR2 reads SVGEGT. Trimming left V 5 bases short and J 5 bases short, with 9 bases between.

This clonotype occurred many times. The chain combines TRBV29-1 with TRBJ2-5; D possibly corresponds to TRBD2 (6 bases). The CDR3 extends over 12 amino acids. In germline, CDR1 is SQVTM, CDR2 ANQGSEA. V lost 7 bases to trimming and J lost 4 bases, with 13 bases between them. The CDR3 DNA sequence: TGCAGCGCCTGGGACGGGGGAGAGACCCAGTACTTC. Translated: CSAWDGGETQYF.

This clonotype was recorded a few times. The chain couples TRBV12-3 or TRBV12-4 to TRBJ2-7; 12 bases fit TRBD2. V was pared by 4 bases and J by 3 bases, with 4 bases of the junction left unmatched. The CDR3 has 15 residues. CDR3 sequence: CASSSLAGGFYEQYF. The DNA for the CDR3 is TGTGCCAGCAGTTCCCTAGCGGGGGGGTTCTACGAGCAGTACTTC.

The chain joins TRBV6-1 to TRBJ2-7; possibly TRBD1 for D (5 bases). The V gene's germline CDR1 is MNHNS and CDR2 SASEGT. The CDR3 length is 14 residues. Trimming pared 7 bases from V and 3 bases from J, leaving 16 bases between. In nucleotides, the CDR3 is TGTGCCAGCAAGGCAGGGTGGAATAGCTACGAGCAGTACTTC. It translates to CASKAGWNSYEQYF.

This clonotype was observed at least ten times. V usage is TRBV5-1 and J usage is TRBJ1-1; D perhaps matches TRBD1 (5 bases). The CDR3 has 13 amino acids. The V gene's germline CDR1 is SGHRS and CDR2 YFSETQ. V gave up 5 bases and J gave up 1 base, with 9 bases separating them. Here the CDR3 DNA reads TGCGCCAGCAGTAAACAGGAGAACACTGAAGCTTTCTTT. Translation gives CASSKQENTEAFF.

J is TRBJ2-1 and V is TRBV26; the listed D gene, TRBD2, was not tested against the DNA. TRBV26 is noted as a pseudogene. The CDR3 spans 16 residues. The CDR3 loop reads CACSRRIDSSYNEQFF. The CDR3 coding sequence is TGTGCCTGCAGCAGGAGGATTGATAGCTCCTACAATGAGCAGTTCTTC.

This clonotype occurred many times. CDR3 in DNA: TGTGCCAGCAGTTACGTCTCAGATTCCAATGAGCAGTTCTTC. It specifies CASSYVSDSNEQFF. The rearrangement links TRBV6-5 to TRBJ2-1; no firm D call. The CDR3 loop spans 14 amino acids. V dropped 2 bases and J dropped 6 bases, with 11 bases sitting between them. The germline CDR1 and CDR2 sequences are MNHEY and SVGAGI.

This clonotype was seen repeatedly, ten times or more. The gene calls are TRBV28 and TRBJ2-1; possible D gene TRBD2, 6 bases. Germline V CDR1 and CDR2: MDHEN, SYDVKM. The CDR3 is 17 amino acids. Deletions cut 6 bases from V and 3 bases from J, with 21 bases between. In DNA form, the CDR3 reads TGTGCCAGCAGCAATTCATTTCCGGGACTCGACTACAATGAGCAGTTCTTC. Translated: CASSNSFPGLDYNEQFF. The entire variable domain, with the rest obtained from reference TRBV28 and TRBJ2-1, is as follows: DVKVTQSSRYLVKRTGEKVFLECVQDMDHENMFWYRQDPGLGLRLIYFSYDVKMKEKGDIPEGYSVSREKKERFSLILESASTNQTSMYLCASSNSFPGLDYNEQFFGPGTRLTVL.

This clonotype was detected only a few times. The chain joins TRBV29-1 to TRBJ2-1, with unresolved D. V was trimmed by 5 bases and J by 8 bases, leaving 16 bases between them. The CDR3 is 13 amino acids. Germline V CDR1 and CDR2: SQVTM, ANQGSEA. The DNA for the CDR3 is TGCAGCGTTCGCGGCACGACTGGCTATGAGCAGTTCTTC. It yields the protein CSVRGTTGYEQFF.

This clonotype has just one count. The chain employs TRBV15 and TRBJ2-7; maybe TRBD1 (5 bases). CDR3 size: 15 residues. Trimming took off 0 bases at V and 2 bases at J, with 11 bases between the two ends. The germline V gene encodes CDR1 LNHNV and CDR2 YYDKDF (reference sequence). This CDR3 is CATSRDGDSTYEQYF. The CDR3 DNA reads TGTGCCACCAGCAGAGATGGTGACAGCACCTACGAGCAGTACTTC. Drawing the rest from reference TRBV15 and TRBJ2-7, the complete variable domain is DAMVIQNPRYQVTQFGKPVTLSCSQTLNHNVMYWYQQKSSQAPKLLFHYYDKDFNNEADTPDNFQSRRPNTSFCFLDIRSPGLGDTAMYLCATSRDGDSTYEQYFGPGTRLTVT.

This clonotype appeared a few times. The V gene is TRBV29-1, the J gene TRBJ2-1; maybe TRBD2 (6 bases). Germline-derived CDR1 and CDR2 are SQVTM and ANQGSEA. The CDR3 has 16 amino acids. V was shortened by 4 bases and J by 1 base, with 17 bases between the two germline ends. This CDR3 is CSVVAPGGESYNEQFF. CDR3 in DNA: TGCAGCGTTGTAGCCCCGGGCGGGGAATCCTACAATGAGCAGTTCTTC.

Details on this clonotype: Sequence at one end of the junction differs from germline and may be a read error. This sequence joins TRBV25-1 and TRBJ2-7; D not certain. This CDR3 region has 14 residues. The germline CDR1 and CDR2 sequences are MGHDK and SYGVNS. The CDR3 here is CSSSHLRASYEQYF. CDR3 sequence (DNA): TGTTCCAGCAGTCACCTTAGGGCCTCCTACGAGCAGTACTTC.

This clonotype was seen at least ten times. The CDR3 bases are TGTGCCAGCACGGCCGGAGGGGGGTCCTACAATGAGCAGTTCTTC. Its protein product is CASTAGGGSYNEQFF. This chain joins TRBV12-3 or TRBV12-4 and TRBJ2-1; either TRBD1 or TRBD2 may fit D (6 bases each). V was shortened by 7 bases and J by 1 base, with 14 bases between the two germline ends. This CDR3 has 15 residues.

This clonotype was found many times. The J gene is TRBJ2-4, the V gene TRBV5-1; the match to TRBD2 covers 11 bases. J was trimmed by 8 bases and V by 4 bases; bases with no gene match: 2. This CDR3 spans 13 amino acids. The germline gives CDR1 SGHRS, CDR2 YFSETQ. This CDR3 is CASSRGLADIQYF. The CDR3 nucleotides read TGCGCCAGCAGCAGGGGACTAGCGGACATTCAGTACTTC.